This TCR beta chain was observed in a study of T-cell reconstitution after alpha-beta-depleted transplantation in children. Unique molecular identifiers were built into the TCRbeta library. Using its own MiXCR run on the PCR reads, TCRdb lists one record per CDR3 protein. The table lists hundreds of thousands of distinct CDR3 sequences, around 16% of them singletons, with approximately 1.1% in the top ten. This CDR3 is built from 14 residues. Trimming cost V 6 bases and J 1 base; bases outside gene matches: 3. This material consisted of PBMCs from the stem cell graft donor, taken from the stem cell graft. This clonotype originated in a human donor who donated a stem cell graft to a child with acute myeloid leukemia. The chain links TRBV12-3 or TRBV12-4 to TRBJ1-1, with 9 nucleotides matching TRBD1. The CDR3 DNA is TGTGCCAGCAGGGGGACAGGGACGAACACTGAAGCTTTCTTT. Its protein product is CASRGTGTNTEAFF.